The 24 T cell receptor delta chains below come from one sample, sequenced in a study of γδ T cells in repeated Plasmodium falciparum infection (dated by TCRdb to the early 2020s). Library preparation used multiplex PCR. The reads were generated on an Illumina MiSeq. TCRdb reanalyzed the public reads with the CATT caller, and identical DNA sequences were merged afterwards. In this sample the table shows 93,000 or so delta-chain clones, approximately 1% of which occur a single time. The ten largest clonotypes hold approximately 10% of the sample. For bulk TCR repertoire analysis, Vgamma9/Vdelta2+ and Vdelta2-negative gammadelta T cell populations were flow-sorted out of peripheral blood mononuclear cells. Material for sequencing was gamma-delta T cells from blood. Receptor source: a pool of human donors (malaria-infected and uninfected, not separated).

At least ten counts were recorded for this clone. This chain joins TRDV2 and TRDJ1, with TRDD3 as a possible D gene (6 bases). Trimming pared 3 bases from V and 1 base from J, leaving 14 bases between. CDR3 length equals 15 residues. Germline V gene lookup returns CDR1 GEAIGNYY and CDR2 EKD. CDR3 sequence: CACDPWGFATDKLIF. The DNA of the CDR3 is TGTGCCTGTGACCCCTGGGGATTCGCCACCGATAAACTCATCTTT.

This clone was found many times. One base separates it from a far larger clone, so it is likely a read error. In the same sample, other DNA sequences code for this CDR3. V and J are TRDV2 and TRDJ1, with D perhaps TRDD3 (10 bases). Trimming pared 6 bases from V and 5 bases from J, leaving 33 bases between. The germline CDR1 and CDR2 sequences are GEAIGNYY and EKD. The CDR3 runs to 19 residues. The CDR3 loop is CACSFLRTGGSASSDKLIF. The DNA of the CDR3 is TGTGCCTGTTCCTTCCTACGTACTGGGGGATCGGCTTCCAGTGATAAACTCATCTTT.

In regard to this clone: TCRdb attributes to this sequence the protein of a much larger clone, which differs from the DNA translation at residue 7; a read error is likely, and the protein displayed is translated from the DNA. This CDR3 is CACDTLAGDGYTDKLIF. The CDR3 bases are TGTGCCTGTGACACTCTAGCTGGGGATGGGTACACCGATAAACTCATCTTT. This chain links TRDV2 with TRDJ1, with TRDD3 as a possible D gene (6 bases). No J gene was available from TCRdb, and it was assigned here by a germline match of the DNA. In germline, CDR1 is GEAIGNYY, CDR2 EKD. The CDR3 extends over 17 amino acids. The germline V and J ends were trimmed by 1 base and 0 bases, with 17 bases remaining between them.

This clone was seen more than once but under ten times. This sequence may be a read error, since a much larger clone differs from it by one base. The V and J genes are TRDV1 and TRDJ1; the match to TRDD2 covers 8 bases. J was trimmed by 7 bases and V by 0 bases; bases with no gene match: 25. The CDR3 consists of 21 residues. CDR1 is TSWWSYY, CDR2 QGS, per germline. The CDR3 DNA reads TGTGCTCTTGGGGAACTGGTCTTCCTACCGACTGGGTGGCGAAGGGACGGTAAACTCATCTTT. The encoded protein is CALGELVFLPTGWRRDGKLIF.

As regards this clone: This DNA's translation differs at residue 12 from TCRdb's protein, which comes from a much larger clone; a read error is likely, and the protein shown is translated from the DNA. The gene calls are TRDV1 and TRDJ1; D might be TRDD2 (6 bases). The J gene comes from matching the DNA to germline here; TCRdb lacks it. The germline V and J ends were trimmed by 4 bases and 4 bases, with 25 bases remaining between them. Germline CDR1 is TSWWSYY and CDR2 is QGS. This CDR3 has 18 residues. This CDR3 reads CALGVPLPPFSRGDKLIF. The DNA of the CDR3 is TGTGCTCTTGGGGTCCCACTTCCTCCGTTCTCTAGGGGCGATAAACTCATCTTT.

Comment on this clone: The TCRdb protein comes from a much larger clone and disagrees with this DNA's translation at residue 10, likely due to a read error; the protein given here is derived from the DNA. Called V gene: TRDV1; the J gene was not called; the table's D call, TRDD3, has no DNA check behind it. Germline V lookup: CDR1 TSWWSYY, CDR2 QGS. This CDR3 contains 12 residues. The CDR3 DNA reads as TGTGCTCTTGGGGAATTGCGGTATAAACGCATCTTT. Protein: CALGELRYKRIF.

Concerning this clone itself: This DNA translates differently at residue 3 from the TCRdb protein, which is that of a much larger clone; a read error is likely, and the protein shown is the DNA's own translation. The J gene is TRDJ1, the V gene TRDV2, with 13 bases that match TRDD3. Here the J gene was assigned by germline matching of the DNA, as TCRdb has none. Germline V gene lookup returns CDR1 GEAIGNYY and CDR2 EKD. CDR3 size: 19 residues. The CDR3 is CARDSPSLLGDTGSDKLIF. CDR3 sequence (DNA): TGTGCCCGTGACTCCCCGTCCCTACTGGGGGATACGGGGTCCGATAAACTCATCTTT.

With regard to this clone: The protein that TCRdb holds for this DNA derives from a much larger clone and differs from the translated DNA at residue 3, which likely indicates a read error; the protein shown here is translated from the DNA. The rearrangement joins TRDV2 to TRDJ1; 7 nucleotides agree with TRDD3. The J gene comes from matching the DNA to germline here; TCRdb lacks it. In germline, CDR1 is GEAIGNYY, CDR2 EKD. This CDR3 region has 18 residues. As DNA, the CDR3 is TGTGCCCGTGACACCGTCGCTGGCCCTGGGGGGCACACCGATAAACTCATCTTT. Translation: CARDTVAGPGGHTDKLIF.

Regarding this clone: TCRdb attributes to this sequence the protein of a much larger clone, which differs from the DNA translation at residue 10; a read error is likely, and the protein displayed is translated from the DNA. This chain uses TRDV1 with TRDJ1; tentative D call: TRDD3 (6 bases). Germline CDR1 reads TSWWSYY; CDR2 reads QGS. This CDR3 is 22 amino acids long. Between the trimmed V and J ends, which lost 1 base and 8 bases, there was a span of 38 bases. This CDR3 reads CALGERGTGRYGSNGCPMKLIF. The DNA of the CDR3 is TGTGCTCTTGGGGAACGTGGTACTGGGAGATATGGGTCGAATGGTTGTCCGATGAAACTCATCTTT.

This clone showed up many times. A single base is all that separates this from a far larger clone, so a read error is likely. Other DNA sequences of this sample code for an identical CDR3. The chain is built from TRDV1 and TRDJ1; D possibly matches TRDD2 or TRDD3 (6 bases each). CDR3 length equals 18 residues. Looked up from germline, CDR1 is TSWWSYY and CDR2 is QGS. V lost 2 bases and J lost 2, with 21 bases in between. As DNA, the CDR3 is TGTGCTCTTGGGGAATTAAGTCCTACGGAGGATACAACCGATAAACTCATCTTT. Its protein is CALGELSPTEDTTDKLIF.

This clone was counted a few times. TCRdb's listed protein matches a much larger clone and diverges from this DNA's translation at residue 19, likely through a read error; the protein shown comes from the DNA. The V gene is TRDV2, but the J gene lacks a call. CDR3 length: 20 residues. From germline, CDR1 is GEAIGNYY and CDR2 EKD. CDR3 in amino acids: CACDTVTVIDRGGHPDKLTF. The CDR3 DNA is TGTGCCTGTGACACCGTAACAGTTATTGACCGAGGCGGTCACCCCGATAAACTCACCTTT.

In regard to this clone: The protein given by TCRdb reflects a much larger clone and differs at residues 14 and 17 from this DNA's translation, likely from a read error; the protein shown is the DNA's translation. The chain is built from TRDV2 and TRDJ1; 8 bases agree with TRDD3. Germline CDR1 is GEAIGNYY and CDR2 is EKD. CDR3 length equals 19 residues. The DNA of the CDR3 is TGTGCCTGTGACCGGAAGAGATTGTACTGGGGGTTGTACGCCGATAAACCCATCTTT. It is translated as CACDRKRLYWGLYADKPIF.

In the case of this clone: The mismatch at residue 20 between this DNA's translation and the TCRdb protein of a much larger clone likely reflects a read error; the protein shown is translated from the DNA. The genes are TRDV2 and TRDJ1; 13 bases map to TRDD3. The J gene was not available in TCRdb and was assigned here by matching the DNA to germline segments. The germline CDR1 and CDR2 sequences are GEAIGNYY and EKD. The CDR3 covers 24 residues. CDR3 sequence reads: CACDTVNTGGYAPTTQSYTNKLIF. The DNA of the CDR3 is TGTGCCTGTGACACCGTTAATACTGGGGGATACGCGCCCACGACCCAGTCGTACACCAATAAACTCATCTTT.

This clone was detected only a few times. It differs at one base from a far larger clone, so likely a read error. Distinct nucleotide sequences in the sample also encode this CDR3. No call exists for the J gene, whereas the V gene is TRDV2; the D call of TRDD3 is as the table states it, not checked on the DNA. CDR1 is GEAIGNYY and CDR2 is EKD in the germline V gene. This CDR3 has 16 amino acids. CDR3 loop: CACDKGTLKYTDKLIF. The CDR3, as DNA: TGTGCCTGTGACAAAGGGACCCTGAAGTACACCGATAAGCTCATCTTT.

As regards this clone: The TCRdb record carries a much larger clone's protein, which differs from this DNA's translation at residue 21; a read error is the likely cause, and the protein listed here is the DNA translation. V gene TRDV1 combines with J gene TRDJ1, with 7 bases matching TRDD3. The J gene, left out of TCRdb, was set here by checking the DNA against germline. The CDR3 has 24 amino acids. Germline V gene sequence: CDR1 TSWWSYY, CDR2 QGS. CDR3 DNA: TGTGCTCTTGGTCCCTCCCCCCCACTCGACACCTTACTGGGGACCTCGGGTGTCACCGATGAACTCATCTTT. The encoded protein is CALGPSPPLDTLLGTSGVTDELIF.

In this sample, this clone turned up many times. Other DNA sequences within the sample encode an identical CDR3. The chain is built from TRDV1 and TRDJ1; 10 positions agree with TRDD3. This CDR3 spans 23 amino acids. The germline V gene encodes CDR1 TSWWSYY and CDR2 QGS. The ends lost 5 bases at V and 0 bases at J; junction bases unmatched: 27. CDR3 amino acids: CALGRLGKRPSDVTGGYTDKLIF. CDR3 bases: TGTGCTCTTGGGCGCCTGGGTAAGAGGCCTTCCGACGTAACTGGGGGATACACCGATAAACTCATCTTT.

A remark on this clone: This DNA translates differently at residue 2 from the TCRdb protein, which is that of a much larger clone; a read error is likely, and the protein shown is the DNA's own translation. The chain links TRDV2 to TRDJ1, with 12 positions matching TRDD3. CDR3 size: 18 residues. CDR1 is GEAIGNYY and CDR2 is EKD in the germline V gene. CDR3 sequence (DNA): TGTTCCTGTGACACGATTACTGGGGGATACTCGTCCACCGATAAACTCATCTTT. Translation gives CSCDTITGGYSSTDKLIF.

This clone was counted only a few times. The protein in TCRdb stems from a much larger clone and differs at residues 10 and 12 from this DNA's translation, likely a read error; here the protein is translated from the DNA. This CDR3 reads CALGDTTSNYSAYLFSYWGMLGDKLIF. DNA for the CDR3: TGTGCTCTTGGGGACACCACCTCCAACTATAGTGCCTACCTCTTCTCCTACTGGGGGATGTTGGGCGATAAACTCATCTTT. The V and J genes are TRDV1 and TRDJ1; TRDD3 aligns across 10 bases. The germline V gene encodes CDR1 TSWWSYY and CDR2 QGS. V lost 3 bases to trimming and J lost 4 bases; unmatched junction nucleotides: 41. This CDR3 spans 27 amino acids.

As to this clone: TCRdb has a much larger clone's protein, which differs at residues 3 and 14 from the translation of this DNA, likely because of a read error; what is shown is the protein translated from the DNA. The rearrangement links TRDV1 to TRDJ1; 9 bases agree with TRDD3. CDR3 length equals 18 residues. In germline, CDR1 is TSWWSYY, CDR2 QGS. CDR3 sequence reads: CAFGERFKGDTVVGKLIF. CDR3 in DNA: TGTGCTTTTGGGGAACGGTTCAAGGGGGATACTGTCGTCGGTAAACTCATCTTT.

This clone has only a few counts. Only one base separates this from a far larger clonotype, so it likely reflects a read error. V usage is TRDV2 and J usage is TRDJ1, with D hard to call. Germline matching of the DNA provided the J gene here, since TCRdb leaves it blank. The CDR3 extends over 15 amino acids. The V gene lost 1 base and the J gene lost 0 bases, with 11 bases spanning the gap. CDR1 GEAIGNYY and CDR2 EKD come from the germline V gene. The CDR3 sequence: CACDTGGRHTDKLIF. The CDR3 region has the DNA TGTGCCTGTGACACGGGAGGCCGACACACCGATAAACTCATCTTT.

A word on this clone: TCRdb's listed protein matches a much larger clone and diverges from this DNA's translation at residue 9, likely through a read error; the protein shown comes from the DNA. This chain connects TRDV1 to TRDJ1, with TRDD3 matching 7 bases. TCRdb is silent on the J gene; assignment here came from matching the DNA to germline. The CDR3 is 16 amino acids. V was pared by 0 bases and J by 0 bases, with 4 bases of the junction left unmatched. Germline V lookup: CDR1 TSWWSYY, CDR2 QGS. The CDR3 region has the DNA TGTGCTCTTGGGGAACTAGGGGGGATGCACACCGATAAACTCATCTTT. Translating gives CALGELGGMHTDKLIF.

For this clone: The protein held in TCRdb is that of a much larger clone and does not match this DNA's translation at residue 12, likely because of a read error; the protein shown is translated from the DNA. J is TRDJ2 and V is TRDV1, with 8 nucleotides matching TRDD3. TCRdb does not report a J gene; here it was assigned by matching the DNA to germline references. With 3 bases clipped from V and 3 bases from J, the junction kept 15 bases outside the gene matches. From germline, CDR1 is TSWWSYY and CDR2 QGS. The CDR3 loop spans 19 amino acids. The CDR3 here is CALGDPFPVLGGVTAQLFF. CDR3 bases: TGTGCTCTTGGGGACCCATTCCCCGTACTGGGGGGAGTGACAGCACAACTCTTCTTT.

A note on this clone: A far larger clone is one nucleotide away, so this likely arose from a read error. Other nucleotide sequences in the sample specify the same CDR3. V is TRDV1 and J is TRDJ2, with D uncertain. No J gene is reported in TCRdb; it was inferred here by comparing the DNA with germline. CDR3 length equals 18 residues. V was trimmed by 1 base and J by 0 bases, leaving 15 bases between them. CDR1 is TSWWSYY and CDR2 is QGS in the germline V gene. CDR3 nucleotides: TGTGCTCTTGGGGAACGTACCTCCCTCGCTGCTTTGACAGCACAACTCTTCTTT. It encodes CALGERTSLAALTAQLFF.

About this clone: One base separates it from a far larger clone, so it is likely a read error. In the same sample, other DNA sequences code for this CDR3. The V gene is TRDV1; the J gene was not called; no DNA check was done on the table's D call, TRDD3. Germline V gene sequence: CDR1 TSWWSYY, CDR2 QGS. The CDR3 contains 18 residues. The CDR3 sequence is CALGERRLVPFSADKLIF. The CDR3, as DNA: TGTGCTCTTGGGGAACGACGCCTAGTTCCCTTTTCGGCCGATAAGCTCATCTTT.